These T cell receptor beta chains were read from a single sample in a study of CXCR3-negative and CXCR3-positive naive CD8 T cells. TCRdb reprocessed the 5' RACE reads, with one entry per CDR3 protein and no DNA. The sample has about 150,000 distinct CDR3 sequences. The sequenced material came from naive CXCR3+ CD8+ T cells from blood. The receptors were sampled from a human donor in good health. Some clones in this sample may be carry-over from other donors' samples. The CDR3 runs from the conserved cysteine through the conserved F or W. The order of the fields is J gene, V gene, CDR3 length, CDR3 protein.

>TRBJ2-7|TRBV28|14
CASSFSGSSYEQYF
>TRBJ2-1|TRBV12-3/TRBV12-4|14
CASSGTRRYNEQFF
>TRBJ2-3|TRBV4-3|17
CASSQDLGGFSTDTQYF
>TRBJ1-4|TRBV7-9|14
CASSSVGVNEKLFF
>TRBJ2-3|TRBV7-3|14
CASSSSGGIDTQYF
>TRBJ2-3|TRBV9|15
CASSAGILSTDTQYF
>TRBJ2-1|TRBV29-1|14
CSVGRGDRVNEQFF
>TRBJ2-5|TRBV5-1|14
CASSLEQGVETQYF
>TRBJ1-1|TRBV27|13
CASREQGADEAFF
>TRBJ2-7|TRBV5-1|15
CASSLLAGGYYEQYF
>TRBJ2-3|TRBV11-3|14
CASSLSTGTDTQYF
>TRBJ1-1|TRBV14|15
CASSLDVSGVTEAFF
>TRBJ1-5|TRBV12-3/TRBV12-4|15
CASSWGQGGNQPQHF
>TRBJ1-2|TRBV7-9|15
CASSLSLRDAYGYTF
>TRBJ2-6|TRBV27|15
CASSFGYSGANVLTF
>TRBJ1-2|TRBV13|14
CASSNRVHRGGYTF
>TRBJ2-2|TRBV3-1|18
CASSRGTGGPPNTGELFF
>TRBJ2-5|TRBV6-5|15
CASSLGQEYQETQYF
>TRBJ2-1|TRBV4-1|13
CASSQVWNPVKFF
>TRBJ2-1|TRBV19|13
CSSSYSGSNEQFF
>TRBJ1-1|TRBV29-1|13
CSVGQGLNTEAFF
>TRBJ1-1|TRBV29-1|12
CSADYLNSEAFF
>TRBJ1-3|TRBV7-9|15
CASSFQGAQGNTIYF
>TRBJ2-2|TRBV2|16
CASSERVAGDTGELFF
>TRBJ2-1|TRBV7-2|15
CASSEGLAAYNEQFF
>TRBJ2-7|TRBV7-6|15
CASSLEGRRAYEQYF
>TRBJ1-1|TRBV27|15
CASSVHGAGGTEAFF
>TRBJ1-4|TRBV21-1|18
CASSKRRDRGATNEKLFF
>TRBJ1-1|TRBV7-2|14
CASSLLSATTEAFF
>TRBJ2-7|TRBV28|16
CASSLSGLAGVYEQYF
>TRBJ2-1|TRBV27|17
CASTPWTGGGFSDEQFF
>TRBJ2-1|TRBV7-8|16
CASISGGPGFYNEQFF
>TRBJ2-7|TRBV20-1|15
CSASGLAGGIYEQYF
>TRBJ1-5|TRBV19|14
CASINRGAGQPQHF
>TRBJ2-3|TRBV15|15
CATSRGGGGTDTQYF
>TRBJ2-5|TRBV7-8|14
CASSLGLAQETQYF
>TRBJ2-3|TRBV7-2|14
CASSREVGLDTQYF
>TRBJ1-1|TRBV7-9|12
CASSLYSTEAFF
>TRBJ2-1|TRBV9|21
CASSVSRRMSASGRFQDEQFF
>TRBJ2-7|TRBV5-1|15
CASSLSIGWTYEQYF
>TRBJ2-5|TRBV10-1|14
CASSETSTGETQYF
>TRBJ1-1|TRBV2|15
CASRSQGVSYTEAFF
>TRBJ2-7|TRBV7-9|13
CASSLRVPYEQYF
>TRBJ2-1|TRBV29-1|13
CSVERVTTNEQFF
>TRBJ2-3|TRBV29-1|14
CSSYERERRDTQYF
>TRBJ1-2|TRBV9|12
CASSVGVYGYTF
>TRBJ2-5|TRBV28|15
CASSLFGTPKRTQYF
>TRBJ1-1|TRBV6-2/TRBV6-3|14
CASSYFGGSTEAFF
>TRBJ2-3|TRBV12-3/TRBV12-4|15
CASSKTGTRSDTQYF
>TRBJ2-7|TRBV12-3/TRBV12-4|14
CASSPRPGTYEQYF
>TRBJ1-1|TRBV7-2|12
CASSSTGTEAFF
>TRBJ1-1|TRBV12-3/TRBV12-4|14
CASSPTGGNTEAFF
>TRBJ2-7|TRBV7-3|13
CASGDGPSLEQYF
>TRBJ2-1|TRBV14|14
CASSQQYSYNEQFF
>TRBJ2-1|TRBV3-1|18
CASSPADLTGHPHNEQFF
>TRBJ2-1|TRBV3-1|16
CASSQVGTGTYNEQFF
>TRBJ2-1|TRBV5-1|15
CASSLRQGVDDEQFF
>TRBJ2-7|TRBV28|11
CASSPTHEQYF
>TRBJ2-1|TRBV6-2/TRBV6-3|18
CASSYPDLQVSSYNEQFF